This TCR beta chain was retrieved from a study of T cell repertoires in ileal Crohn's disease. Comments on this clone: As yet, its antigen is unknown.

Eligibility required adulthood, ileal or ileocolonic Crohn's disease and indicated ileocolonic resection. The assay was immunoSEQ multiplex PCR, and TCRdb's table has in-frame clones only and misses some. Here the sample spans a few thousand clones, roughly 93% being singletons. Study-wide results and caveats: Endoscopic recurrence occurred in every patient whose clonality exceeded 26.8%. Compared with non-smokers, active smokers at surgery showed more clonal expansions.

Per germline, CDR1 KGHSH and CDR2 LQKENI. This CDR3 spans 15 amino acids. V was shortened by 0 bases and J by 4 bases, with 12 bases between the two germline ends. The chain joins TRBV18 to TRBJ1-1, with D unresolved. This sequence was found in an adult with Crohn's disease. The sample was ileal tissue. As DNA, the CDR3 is TGTGCCAGCTCACCACCCAAGGGTGAGGGCACTGAAGCTTTCTTT. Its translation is CASSPPKGEGTEAFF. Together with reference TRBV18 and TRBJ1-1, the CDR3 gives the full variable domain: NAGVMQNPRHLVRRRGQEARLRCSPMKGHSHVYWYRQLPEEGLKFMVYLQKENIIDESGMPKERFSAEFPKEGPSILRIQQVVRGDSAAYFCASSPPKGEGTEAFFGQGTRLTVV.